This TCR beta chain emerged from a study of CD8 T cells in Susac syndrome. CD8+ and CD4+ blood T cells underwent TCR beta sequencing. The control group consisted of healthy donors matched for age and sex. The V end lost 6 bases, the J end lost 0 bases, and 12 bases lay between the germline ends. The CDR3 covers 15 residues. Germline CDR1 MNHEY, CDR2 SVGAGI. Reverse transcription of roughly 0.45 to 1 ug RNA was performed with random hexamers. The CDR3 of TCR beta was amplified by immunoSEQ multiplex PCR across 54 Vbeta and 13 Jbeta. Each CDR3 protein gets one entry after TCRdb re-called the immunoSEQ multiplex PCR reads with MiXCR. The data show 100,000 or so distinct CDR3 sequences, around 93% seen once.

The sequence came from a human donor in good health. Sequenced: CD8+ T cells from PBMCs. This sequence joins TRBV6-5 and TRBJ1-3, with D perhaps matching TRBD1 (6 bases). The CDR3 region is CASSLGQHSGNTIYF. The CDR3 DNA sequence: TGTGCCAGCAGCCTTGGACAGCACTCTGGAAACACCATATATTTT.